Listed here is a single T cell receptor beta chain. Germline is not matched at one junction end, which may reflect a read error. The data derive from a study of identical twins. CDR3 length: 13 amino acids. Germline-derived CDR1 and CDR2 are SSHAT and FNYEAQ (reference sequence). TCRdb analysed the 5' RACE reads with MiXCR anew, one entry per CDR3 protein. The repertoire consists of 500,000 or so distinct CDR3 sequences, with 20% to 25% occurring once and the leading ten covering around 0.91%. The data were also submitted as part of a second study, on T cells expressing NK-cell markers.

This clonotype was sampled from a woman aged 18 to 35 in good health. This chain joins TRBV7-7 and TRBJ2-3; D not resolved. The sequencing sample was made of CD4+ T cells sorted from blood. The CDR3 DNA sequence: TGTGCTAGCAGCCCTACATTTTGGGATACGCAGTATTTT. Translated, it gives CASSPTFWDTQYF.